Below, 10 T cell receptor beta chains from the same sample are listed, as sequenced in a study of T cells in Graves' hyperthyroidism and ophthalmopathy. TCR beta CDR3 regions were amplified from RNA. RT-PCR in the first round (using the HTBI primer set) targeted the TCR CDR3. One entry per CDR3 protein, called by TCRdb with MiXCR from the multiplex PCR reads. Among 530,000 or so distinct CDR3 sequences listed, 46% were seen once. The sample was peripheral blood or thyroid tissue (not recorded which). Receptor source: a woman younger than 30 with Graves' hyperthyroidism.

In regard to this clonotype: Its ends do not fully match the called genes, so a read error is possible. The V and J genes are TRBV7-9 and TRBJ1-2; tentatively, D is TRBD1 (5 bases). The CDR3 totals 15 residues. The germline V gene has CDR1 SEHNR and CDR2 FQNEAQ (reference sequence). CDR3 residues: CASSQDRGAGYGYTF. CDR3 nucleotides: TGCGCCAGCAGCCAAGATCGCGGGGCGGGGTATGGCTACACCTTC.

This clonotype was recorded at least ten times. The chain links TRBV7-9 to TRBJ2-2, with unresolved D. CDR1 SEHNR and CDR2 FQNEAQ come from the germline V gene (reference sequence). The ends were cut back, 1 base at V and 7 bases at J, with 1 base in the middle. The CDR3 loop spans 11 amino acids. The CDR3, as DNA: TGTGCCAGCAGCTTAGTCGGGGAGCTGTTTTTT. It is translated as CASSLVGELFF.

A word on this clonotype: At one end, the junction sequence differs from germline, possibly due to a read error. The CDR3: CAISRQEQYGYTF. The CDR3 region has the DNA TGCGCCATCAGCCGACAGGAGCAGTATGGCTACACCTTC. The genes are TRBV10-3 and TRBJ1-2; the D gene is possibly TRBD1 (6 bases). The CDR3 totals 13 residues. Germline V gives CDR1 ENHRY, CDR2 SYGVKD.

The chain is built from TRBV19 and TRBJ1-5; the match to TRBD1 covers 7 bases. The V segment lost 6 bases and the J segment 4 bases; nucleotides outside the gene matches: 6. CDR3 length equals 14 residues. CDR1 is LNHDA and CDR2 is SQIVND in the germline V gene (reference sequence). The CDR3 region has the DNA TGTGCCAGTAGCGACACAGGGGTGAATCAGCCCCAGCATTTT. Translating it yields CASSDTGVNQPQHF.

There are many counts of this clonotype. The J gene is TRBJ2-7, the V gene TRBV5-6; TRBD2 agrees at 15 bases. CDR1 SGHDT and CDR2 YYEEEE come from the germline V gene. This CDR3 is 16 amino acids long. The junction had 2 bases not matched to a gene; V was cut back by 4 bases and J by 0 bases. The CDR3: CASSTGLAGGSYEQYF. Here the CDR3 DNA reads TGTGCCAGCAGCACGGGACTAGCGGGAGGCTCCTACGAGCAGTACTTC.

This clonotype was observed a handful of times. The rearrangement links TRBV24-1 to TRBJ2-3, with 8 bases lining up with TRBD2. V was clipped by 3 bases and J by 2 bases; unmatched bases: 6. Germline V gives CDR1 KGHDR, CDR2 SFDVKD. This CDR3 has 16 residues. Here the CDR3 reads CATSDLSGSTTDTQYF. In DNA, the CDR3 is TGTGCCACCAGTGATCTAAGCGGGAGTACCACAGATACGCAGTATTTT.

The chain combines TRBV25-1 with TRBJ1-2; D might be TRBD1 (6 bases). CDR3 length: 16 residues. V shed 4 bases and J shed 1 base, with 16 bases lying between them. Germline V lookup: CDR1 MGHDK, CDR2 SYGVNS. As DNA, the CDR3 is TGTGCCAGCAGTGCTTACGTGGGACAACTTAACTATGGCTACACCTTC. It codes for CASSAYVGQLNYGYTF.

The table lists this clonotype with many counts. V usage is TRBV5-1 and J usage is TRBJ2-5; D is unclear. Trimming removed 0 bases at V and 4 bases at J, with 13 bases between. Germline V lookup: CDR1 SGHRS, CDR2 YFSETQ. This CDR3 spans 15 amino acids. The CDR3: CASSLAAGILETQYF. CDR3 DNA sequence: TGCGCCAGCAGCTTGGCCGCAGGAATTCTAGAGACCCAGTACTTC.

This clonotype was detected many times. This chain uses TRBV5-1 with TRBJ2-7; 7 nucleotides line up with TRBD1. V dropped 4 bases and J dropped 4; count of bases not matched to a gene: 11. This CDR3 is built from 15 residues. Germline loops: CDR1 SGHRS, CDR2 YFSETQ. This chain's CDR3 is CASSTTSYRGYEQYF. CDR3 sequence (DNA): TGCGCCAGCAGCACTACCTCCTACAGGGGTTACGAGCAGTACTTC.

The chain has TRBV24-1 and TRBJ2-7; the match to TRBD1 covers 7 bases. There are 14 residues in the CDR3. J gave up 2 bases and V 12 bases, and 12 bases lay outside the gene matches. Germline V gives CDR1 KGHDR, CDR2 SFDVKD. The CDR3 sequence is CAVGPGTATYEQYF. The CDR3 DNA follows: TGTGCCGTGGGTCCCGGGACAGCGACCTACGAGCAGTACTTC.